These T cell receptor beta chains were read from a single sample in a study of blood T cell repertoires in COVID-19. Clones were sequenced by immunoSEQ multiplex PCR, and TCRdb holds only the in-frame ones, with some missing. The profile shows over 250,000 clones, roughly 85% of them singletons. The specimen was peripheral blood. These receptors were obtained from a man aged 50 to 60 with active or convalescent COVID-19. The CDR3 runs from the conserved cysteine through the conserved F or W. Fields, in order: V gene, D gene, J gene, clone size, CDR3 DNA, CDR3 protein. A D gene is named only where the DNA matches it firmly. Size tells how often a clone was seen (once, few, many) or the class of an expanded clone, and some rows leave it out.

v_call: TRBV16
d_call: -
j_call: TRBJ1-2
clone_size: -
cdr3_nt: TGTGCCAGCAGCCAACAGGGGAGAGCTAACTATGGCTACACCTTC
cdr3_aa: CASSQQGRANYGYTF

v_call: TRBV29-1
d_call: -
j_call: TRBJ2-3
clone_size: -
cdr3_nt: TGCAGCGTTGAAGAGAGCCCCCTAAAGCGGACTCGCACAGATACGCAGTATTTT
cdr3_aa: CSVEESPLKRTRTDTQYF

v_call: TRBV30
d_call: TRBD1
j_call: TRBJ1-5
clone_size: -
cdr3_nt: TGTGCCTGGAGTCACAGAGACAGGGGACTAAATCAGCCCCAGCATTTT
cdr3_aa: CAWSHRDRGLNQPQHF

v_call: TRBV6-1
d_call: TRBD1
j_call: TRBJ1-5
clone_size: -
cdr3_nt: TGTGCCAGCAGTGAATATCCGACAGGGGGCGGGCAGCCCCAGCATTTT
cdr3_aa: CASSEYPTGGGQPQHF

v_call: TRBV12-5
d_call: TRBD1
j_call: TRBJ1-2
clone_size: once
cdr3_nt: TGTGCTAGCGGGACAGGGGCGATTTATGGCTACACCTTC
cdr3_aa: CASGTGAIYGYTF

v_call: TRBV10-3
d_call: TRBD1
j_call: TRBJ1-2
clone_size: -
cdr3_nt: TGTGCCACCGGGGGACAGGGATCTAACTATGGCTACACCTTC
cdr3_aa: CATGGQGSNYGYTF

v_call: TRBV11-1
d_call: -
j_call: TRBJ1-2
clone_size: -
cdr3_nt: TGTGCCAGCAGCTCCTCGGGTCGTGGCTACACCTTC
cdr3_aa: CASSSSGRGYTF

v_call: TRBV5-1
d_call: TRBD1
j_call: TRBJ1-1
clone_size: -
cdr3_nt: TGCGCCAGCAGCCGTACGACAGGGAATGATGAAGCTTTCTTT
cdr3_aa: CASSRTTGNDEAFF

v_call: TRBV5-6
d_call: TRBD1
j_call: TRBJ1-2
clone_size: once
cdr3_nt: TGTGCCAGCAGCTTGGCGACAGGGGGACTACAAGTCTATGGCTACACCTTC
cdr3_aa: CASSLATGGLQVYGYTF

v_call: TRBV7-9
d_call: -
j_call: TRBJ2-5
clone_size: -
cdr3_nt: TGTGCCAGCAGCTTGGATAGCGGAGAGACCCAGTACTTC
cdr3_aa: CASSLDSGETQYF

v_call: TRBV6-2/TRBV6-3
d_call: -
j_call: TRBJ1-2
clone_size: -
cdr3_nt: TGTGCCAGCAGTACCCCACGGGGGATTGGTGTGGATGGCTACACCTTC
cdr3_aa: CASSTPRGIGVDGYTF

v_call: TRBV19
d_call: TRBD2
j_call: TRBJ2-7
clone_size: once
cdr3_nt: TGTGCCAGTAGTATCCCCGGGGCGGGGGGACCCGTCGAGCAGTACTTC
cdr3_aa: CASSIPGAGGPVEQYF

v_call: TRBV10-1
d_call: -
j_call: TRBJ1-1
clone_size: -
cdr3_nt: TGCGCCAGCAGTGAGGCACAGGGTGCCAAAGCTTTCTTT
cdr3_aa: CASSEAQGAKAFF

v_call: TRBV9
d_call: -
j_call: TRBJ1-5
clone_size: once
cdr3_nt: TGTGCCAGCAGCTCGTCCGATCAGCCCCAGCATTTT
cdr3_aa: CASSSSDQPQHF

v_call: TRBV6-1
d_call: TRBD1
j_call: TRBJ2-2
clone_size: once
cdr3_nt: TGTGCCAGCAGTGAACAGGGGGAAGTTGTAGGGGAGCTGTTTTTT
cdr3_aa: CASSEQGEVVGELFF